These 22 T cell receptor beta chains share one sample of origin, sequenced in a study of synovial regulatory T cells in juvenile arthritis. Repertoires were generated with immunoSEQ multiplex PCR, while TCRdb's copy carries only in-frame clones and drops some. Its listing shows 2,100 or so clones. Matched peripheral blood accompanied the synovial fluid taken from each patient with active arthritis. Sequencing input: Treg cells from the synovium. The receptor source for this set is a donor aged 2-35 years with juvenile idiopathic arthritis.

By frequency, this clone registers medium-sized. The chain joins TRBV5-6 to TRBJ2-3; TCRdb names TRBD1, which stays unverified in the absence of DNA. CDR1 SGHDT and CDR2 YYEEEE come from the germline V gene. This CDR3 has 14 residues. The DNA sequence is not available. This chain's CDR3 is CASSLTGFSDTQYF.

This clone ranks as medium-sized (0.01 to 0.1%) in terms of frequency. The chain is built from TRBV30 and TRBJ2-3; the TCRdb D gene call, TRBD2, has no DNA to confirm it. Germline V gene sequence: CDR1 GTSNPN, CDR2 SVGIG (reference sequence). The CDR3 has 17 amino acids. DNA was not recorded. CDR3: CAWSPDPGLAGGDTQYF.

This clone counts as medium-sized by frequency. The chain joins TRBV5-8 to TRBJ1-4. CDR1 is SGHTS and CDR2 is YDEGEE in the germline V gene. This CDR3 comprises 15 residues. No DNA appears here. The CDR3 reads CASTPFLGLGEKLFF.

This clone is called medium-sized based on its frequency. This chain uses TRBV28 with TRBJ1-5. CDR3 length: 15 amino acids. The protein alone is recorded here. Germline V gene sequence: CDR1 MDHEN, CDR2 SYDVKM. The CDR3 is CASRAHPDSNQPQHF.

This clone registers medium-sized by frequency. The chain couples TRBV19 to TRBJ1-1; TCRdb picks TRBD1, but there is no DNA to check that call. Germline V gene lookup returns CDR1 LNHDA and CDR2 SQIVND (reference sequence). CDR3 size: 13 residues. No DNA was logged. This CDR3 reads CASSILGGSEAFF.

This clone ranks as medium-sized in terms of frequency. The CDR3 sequence: CASSDRVGNTIYF. The rearrangement joins TRBV7-2 to TRBJ1-3; TCRdb's assignment of TRBD1 cannot be checked, as there is no DNA. The CDR3 length is 13 residues. No DNA was logged. Germline V lookup: CDR1 SGHTA, CDR2 FQGNSA.

This clone counts as medium-sized by frequency. The chain couples TRBV6-1 to TRBJ2-7; the TRBD2 assignment by TCRdb is unverifiable without DNA. This CDR3 has 14 amino acids. DNA for this receptor is not on file. Germline lookup yields CDR1 MNHNS and CDR2 SASEGT. The CDR3 protein is CASVGLAGDYEQYF.

This clone counts as medium-sized (0.01 to 0.1%) by frequency. The chain carries TRBV7-6 and TRBJ2-5; the D gene TCRdb calls, TRBD1, cannot be checked with no DNA. The CDR3 extends over 14 amino acids. No DNA was logged. The germline gives CDR1 SGHVS, CDR2 FNYEAQ. The CDR3 spells CASSLVAGRETQYF.

Frequency places this clone as medium-sized. The rearrangement uses TRBV19 and TRBJ1-5. Germline V gene data show CDR1 as LNHDA and CDR2 as SQIVND (reference sequence). This CDR3 contains 13 residues. No DNA was logged. The CDR3 here is CASRQQGGQPQHF.

This clone counts as medium-sized by frequency. The rearrangement joins TRBV7-9 to TRBJ1-2; TCRdb selects TRBD1, and the lack of DNA leaves this call unchecked. The germline V gene has CDR1 SEHNR and CDR2 FQNEAQ (reference sequence). The CDR3 spans 13 residues. DNA for this receptor is not on file. The CDR3 loop is CASSLGTGYGYTF. Filled out from reference TRBV7-9 and TRBJ1-2, the complete variable domain reads DTGVSQNPRHKITKRGQNVTFRCDPISEHNRLYWYRQTLGQGPEFLTYFQNEAQLEKSRLLSDRFSAERPKGSFSTLEIQRTEQGDSAMYLCASSLGTGYGYTFGSGTRLTVV.

This clone is identified as medium-sized from frequency. This chain links TRBV7-9 with TRBJ2-1; TCRdb selects TRBD2, and the lack of DNA leaves this call unchecked. This CDR3 region has 15 residues. No DNA accompanies this entry. Germline CDR1 is SEHNR and CDR2 is FQNEAQ (reference sequence). CDR3 in amino acids: CASSRATSSYNEQFF.

This clone is identified as medium-sized (0.01 to 0.1%) from frequency. This chain joins TRBV19 and TRBJ2-5; the TCRdb call, TRBD1, lacks DNA for checking. CDR1 LNHDA and CDR2 SQIVND come from the germline V gene (reference sequence). The CDR3 runs 15 residues. Only the protein is available. This CDR3 is CASSQVQGTQETQYF.

This clone registers medium-sized by frequency. The rearrangement joins TRBV6-5 to TRBJ2-7; the TRBD2 assignment by TCRdb is unverifiable without DNA. The length of the CDR3 is 14 residues. No DNA sequence is on record. Germline CDR1 MNHEY, CDR2 SVGAGI. The CDR3 sequence is CASSWTSGSYEQYF.

This clone is labeled medium-sized (0.01 to 0.1%) based on frequency. The chain recombines TRBV2 with TRBJ1-2. This CDR3 is built from 13 residues. This entry has no DNA. Germline V gene data show CDR1 as SNHLY and CDR2 as FYNNEI. The CDR3 loop reads CASRVGVHHGYTF.

This clone registers medium-sized (0.01 to 0.1%) by frequency. The chain employs TRBV5-6 and TRBJ2-5; TCRdb calls TRBD1, which cannot be checked without DNA. CDR1 and CDR2 (germline): SGHDT, YYEEEE. The CDR3 spans 13 residues. No nucleotide data were recorded. CDR3 sequence: CASSLASGETQYF.

This clone is classed as medium-sized by frequency. This chain links TRBV2 with TRBJ2-5; the TRBD2 assignment by TCRdb is unverifiable without DNA. The germline V gene has CDR1 SNHLY and CDR2 FYNNEI. The CDR3 spans 15 residues. No DNA was logged. The CDR3 spells CASSELAGLWETQYF.

This clone is classed as medium-sized (0.01 to 0.1%) by frequency. The chain links TRBV4-2 to TRBJ1-4; with no DNA, the TCRdb D assignment of TRBD1 cannot be verified. Germline CDR1 LGHNA, CDR2 YNFKEQ. CDR3 size: 16 residues. No nucleotide data were recorded. The CDR3 loop is CASSQDRTGLGEKLFF.

This clone ranks as medium-sized (0.01 to 0.1%) in terms of frequency. The chain employs TRBV10-1 and TRBJ2-1; no DNA is available, so the TRBD2 call from TCRdb remains unchecked. Germline CDR1 is WNHNN and CDR2 is SYGVQD (reference sequence). This CDR3 region has 13 residues. DNA is not on record. CDR3 sequence reads: CASSESTYNEQFF.

Measured by frequency, this clone is medium-sized. The chain combines TRBV19 with TRBJ2-7; lacking DNA, the TRBD1 call made by TCRdb goes unchecked. Germline V gene data show CDR1 as LNHDA and CDR2 as SQIVND (reference sequence). This CDR3 region has 14 residues. This entry has no DNA. CDR3 region: CASSRTHPAYEQYF.

In terms of frequency, this clone is medium-sized. The chain employs TRBV19 and TRBJ2-7; the D call from TCRdb, TRBD2, cannot be confirmed without DNA. Per germline, CDR1 LNHDA and CDR2 SQIVND (reference sequence). The CDR3 has 17 residues. Only the protein is on record. The CDR3 is CASSRGGLAGETYEQYF.

Frequency places this clone as medium-sized. The chain couples TRBV30 to TRBJ1-5. This CDR3 is 13 amino acids long. The entry carries no DNA sequence. Germline-derived CDR1 and CDR2 are GTSNPN and SVGIG (reference sequence). The CDR3 spells CAWSVDSNQPQHF.

Measured by frequency, this clone is medium-sized. The chain uses TRBV7-2 and TRBJ1-1; TCRdb calls TRBD1, which cannot be checked without DNA. The CDR3 extends over 12 amino acids. Only the protein is available. Per germline, CDR1 SGHTA and CDR2 FQGNSA. CDR3 in amino acids: CASSLQNTEAFF.